The clone carrying this T cell receptor beta chain was observed at least ten times. Certain patients were not enrolled. These were patients with other autoimmune diseases, uncontrolled infections, pregnancy or lactation. The data originate from a study of Graves' ophthalmopathy and Graves' hyperthyroidism. The V and J ends lost 5 bases and 0 bases respectively, with 20 bases between them. The CDR3 extends over 19 amino acids. Germline CDR1 SEHNR, CDR2 FQNEAQ (reference sequence). Amplification targeted the TCR beta CDR3 regions, with RNA transcripts as the source material. RT-PCR with HTBI primers came first, then second-round multiplex PCR. From the multiplex PCR reads, TCRdb called clonotypes with MiXCR, one entry per CDR3 protein. The table lists roughly 600,000 distinct CDR3 sequences, about 35% of them singletons.

The chain couples TRBV7-9 to TRBJ2-6; possible D gene TRBD1, 6 bases. Sequencing was carried out using peripheral blood or thyroid tissue (not recorded which). This TCR came from an adult man with Graves' hyperthyroidism. CDR3 loop: CASSLPFRGHNSGANVLTF. The CDR3 region has the DNA TGTGCCAGCAGCCTCCCCTTTCGGGGACACAACTCTGGGGCCAACGTCCTGACTTTC.